This TCR beta chain comes out of a study of T cells after yellow fever vaccination. Study outcomes and limitations: Detected again after the booster were most primary-vaccination clones, at 95% to 98% CD4 and approximately 87% CD8. High-abundance clonotypes from the bulk population could contaminate FACS-sorted repertoires.

As concerns this clonotype: Its antigen is unknown.

TCRdb re-called the 5' RACE reads with MiXCR, one entry per CDR3 protein. The table has some 600,000 distinct CDR3 sequences, around 12% seen once. J was trimmed by 6 bases and V by 3 bases; bases with no gene match: 6. Germline-derived CDR1 and CDR2 are LGHNA and YSLEER. The CDR3 totals 14 residues. The sequence came from a man aged 30 to 45 who received the YFV17D yellow fever vaccine. This chain joins TRBV4-3 and TRBJ2-7; TRBD1 matches 9 bases. Here the sequenced sample was PBMCs, taken on the day of the yellow fever booster vaccination. The CDR3 DNA reads TGCGCCAGCAGCCAGGGGACAGGGAAGTTCGAGCAGTACTTC. Protein: CASSQGTGKFEQYF.